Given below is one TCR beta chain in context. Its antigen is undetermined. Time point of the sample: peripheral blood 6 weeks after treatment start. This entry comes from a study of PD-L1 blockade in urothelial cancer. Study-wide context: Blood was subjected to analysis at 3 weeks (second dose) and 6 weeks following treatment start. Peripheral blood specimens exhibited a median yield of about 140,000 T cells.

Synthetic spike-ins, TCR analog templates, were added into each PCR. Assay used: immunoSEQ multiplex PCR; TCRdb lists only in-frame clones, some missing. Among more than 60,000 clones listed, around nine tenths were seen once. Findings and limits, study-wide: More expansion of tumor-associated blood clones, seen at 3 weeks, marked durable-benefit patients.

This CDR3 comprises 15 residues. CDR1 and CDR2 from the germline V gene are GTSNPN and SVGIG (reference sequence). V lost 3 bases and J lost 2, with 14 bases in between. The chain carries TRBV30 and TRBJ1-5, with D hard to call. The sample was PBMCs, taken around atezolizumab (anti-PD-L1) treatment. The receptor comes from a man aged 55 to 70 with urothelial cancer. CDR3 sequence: CAWSRPGVGNQPQHF. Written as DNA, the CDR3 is TGTGCCTGGAGCCGCCCCGGAGTAGGCAATCAGCCCCAGCATTTT.